This T cell receptor beta chain was recovered during a study of T cells in localized non-small cell lung cancer. General observations from the study: Clonality peaked in uninvolved adjacent lung rather than tumor. Median around 56 top-100 tumor clones were shared with paired adjacent lung.

The protocol was immunoSEQ multiplex PCR, while the TCRdb copy is restricted to in-frame clones and leaves out a portion. Of about 11,000 clones listed, under 55% are singletons. This clone has a handful of counts. The antigen is undetermined. The material sequenced was lymph node tissue, taken before any cancer treatment. This clonotype originated in a woman aged 35-75 years with stage II squamous cell lung carcinoma.

The CDR3 reads CASSQVGGALGYTF. The CDR3 region has the DNA TGCGCCAGCAGCCAGGTTGGAGGGGCGCTTGGCTACACCTTC. The chain couples TRBV4-1 to TRBJ1-2; D possibly corresponds to TRBD1 (5 bases). The CDR3 has 14 amino acids. Germline loops: CDR1 MGHRA, CDR2 YSYEKL. V gave up 3 bases and J gave up 7 bases, with 15 bases separating them.